This T cell receptor (beta chain) was identified during a study of human T cells and chemical hapten exposure. Study-wide context: The patients were mostly female; they had alopecia areata, totalis or universalis. The variation in per-sample TCR yields arose mainly from small differences in pooled library volumes.

Points from the study as a whole: Compared with pre-sensitization or healthy control sets, expanded TCRs clustered more.

TCRdb processed the RACE reads anew with MiXCR; each CDR3 protein has one entry. In the table there are around 340,000 distinct CDR3 sequences, roughly 6.9% of which are singletons. At least ten counts were recorded for this clonotype. Antigen: not known. The CDR3 is made up of 13 amino acids. V was shortened by 1 base and J by 8 bases, with 8 bases between the two germline ends. Looked up from germline, CDR1 is SGHTA and CDR2 is FQGNSA. Time point noted: patch test 1, 2 weeks after DPC sensitization. Stated treatment: therapeutic diphenylcyclopropenone sensitization with weekly scalp DPC. Donors were 18 to 70-year-old alopecia patients suitable for DPC.

The chain employs TRBV7-2 and TRBJ1-4; D ambiguous. The receptor was derived from a woman younger than 30 with alopecia areata. Some clones in this sample may be carry-over from other donors' samples. The sample was whole blood, taken in connection with sensitization to the hapten diphenylcyclopropenone (DPC). The CDR3 protein is CASSLGAAEKLFF. CDR3 in DNA: TGTGCCAGCAGCTTAGGGGCCGCAGAAAAACTGTTTTTT.